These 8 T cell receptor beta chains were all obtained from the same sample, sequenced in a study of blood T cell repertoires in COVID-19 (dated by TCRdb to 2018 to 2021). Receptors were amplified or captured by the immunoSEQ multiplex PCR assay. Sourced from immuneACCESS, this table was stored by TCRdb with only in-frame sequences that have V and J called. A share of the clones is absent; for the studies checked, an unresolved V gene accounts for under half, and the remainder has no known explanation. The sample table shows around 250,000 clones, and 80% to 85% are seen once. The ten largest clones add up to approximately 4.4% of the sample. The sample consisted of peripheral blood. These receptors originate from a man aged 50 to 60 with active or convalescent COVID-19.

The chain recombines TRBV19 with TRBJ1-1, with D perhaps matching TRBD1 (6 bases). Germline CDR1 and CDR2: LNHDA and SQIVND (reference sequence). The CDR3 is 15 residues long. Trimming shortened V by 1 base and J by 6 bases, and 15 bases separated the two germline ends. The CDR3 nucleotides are TGTGCCAGTAGTATAGCGGTTGACAGGATGGCTGAAGCTTTCTTT. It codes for CASSIAVDRMAEAFF. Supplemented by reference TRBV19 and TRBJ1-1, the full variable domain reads DGGITQSPKYLFRKEGQNVTLSCEQNLNHDAMYWYRQDPGQGLRLIYYSQIVNDFQKGDIAEGYSVSREKKESFPLTVTSAQKNPTAFYLCASSIAVDRMAEAFFGQGTRLTVV.

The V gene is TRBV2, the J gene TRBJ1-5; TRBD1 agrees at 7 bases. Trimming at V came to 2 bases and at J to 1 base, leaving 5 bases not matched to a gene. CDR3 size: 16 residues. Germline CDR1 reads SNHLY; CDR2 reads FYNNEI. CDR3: CASSESRGTSNQPQHF. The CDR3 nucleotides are TGTGCCAGCAGTGAATCCAGGGGGACGAGCAATCAGCCCCAGCATTTT.

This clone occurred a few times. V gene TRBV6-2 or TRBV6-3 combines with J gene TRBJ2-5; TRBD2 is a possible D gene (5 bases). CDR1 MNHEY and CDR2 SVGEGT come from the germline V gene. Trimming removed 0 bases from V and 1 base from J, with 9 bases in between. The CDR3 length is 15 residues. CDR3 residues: CASSYSGSIQETQYF. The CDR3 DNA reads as TGTGCCAGCAGTTACTCGGGGAGCATCCAAGAGACCCAGTACTTC.

The DNA for the CDR3 is TGTGCCAGCAGCAATACTATCCGGGACAGGAGGCTTTCTCTAAATTACGAGCAGTACTTC. Translated: CASSNTIRDRRLSLNYEQYF. The chain joins TRBV7-8 to TRBJ2-7; 8 nucleotides align to TRBD1. The germline CDR1 and CDR2 sequences are SGHVS and FQNEAQ. The CDR3 extends over 20 amino acids. Trimming removed 5 bases from V and 4 bases from J; junction bases left unmatched: 25.

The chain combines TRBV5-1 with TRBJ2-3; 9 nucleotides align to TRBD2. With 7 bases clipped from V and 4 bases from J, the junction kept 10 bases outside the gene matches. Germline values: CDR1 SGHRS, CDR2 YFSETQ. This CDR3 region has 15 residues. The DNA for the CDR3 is TGCGCCAGCCACAGGGGCGGGGGGGCCCCAGATACGCAGTATTTT. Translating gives CASHRGGGAPDTQYF.

CDR3 region: CASSGGQGGNSGNTIYF. CDR3 in DNA: TGTGCCAGCAGCGGGGGACAGGGAGGGAACTCTGGAAACACCATATATTTT. The chain uses TRBV9 and TRBJ1-3, with 9 positions matching TRBD1. CDR1 and CDR2 from the germline V gene are SGDLS and YYNGEE. The CDR3 extends over 17 amino acids. V was pared by 3 bases and J by 0 bases, with 7 bases of the junction left unmatched.

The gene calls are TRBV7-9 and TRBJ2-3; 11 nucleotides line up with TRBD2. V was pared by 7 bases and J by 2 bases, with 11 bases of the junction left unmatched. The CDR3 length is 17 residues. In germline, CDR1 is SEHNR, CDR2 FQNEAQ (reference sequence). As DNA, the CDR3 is TGTGCCAGCACCCCGATCGGACTAGCGGGTTCCACAGATACGCAGTATTTT. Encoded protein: CASTPIGLAGSTDTQYF. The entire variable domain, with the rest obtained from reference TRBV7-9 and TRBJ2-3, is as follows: DTGVSQNPRHKITKRGQNVTFRCDPISEHNRLYWYRQTLGQGPEFLTYFQNEAQLEKSRLLSDRFSAERPKGSFSTLEIQRTEQGDSAMYLCASTPIGLAGSTDTQYFGPGTRLTVL.

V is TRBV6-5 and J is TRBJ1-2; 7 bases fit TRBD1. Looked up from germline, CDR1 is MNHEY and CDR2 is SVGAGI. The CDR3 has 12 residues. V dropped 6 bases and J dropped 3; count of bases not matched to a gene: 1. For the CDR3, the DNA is TGTGCCAGCAGGCAGGGGGACTATGGCTACACCTTC. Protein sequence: CASRQGDYGYTF.